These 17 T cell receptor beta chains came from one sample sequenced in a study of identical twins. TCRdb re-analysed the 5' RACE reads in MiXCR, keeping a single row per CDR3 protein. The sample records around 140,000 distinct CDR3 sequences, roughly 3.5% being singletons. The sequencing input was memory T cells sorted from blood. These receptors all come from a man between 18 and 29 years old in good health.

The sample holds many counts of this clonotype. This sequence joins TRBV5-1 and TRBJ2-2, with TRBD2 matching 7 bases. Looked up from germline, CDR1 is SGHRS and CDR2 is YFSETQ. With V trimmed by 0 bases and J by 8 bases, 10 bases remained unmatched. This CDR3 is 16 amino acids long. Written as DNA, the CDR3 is TGCGCCAGCAGCTTGGTCGGGCGGGAGACATCTGGGGAGCTGTTTTTT. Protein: CASSLVGRETSGELFF.

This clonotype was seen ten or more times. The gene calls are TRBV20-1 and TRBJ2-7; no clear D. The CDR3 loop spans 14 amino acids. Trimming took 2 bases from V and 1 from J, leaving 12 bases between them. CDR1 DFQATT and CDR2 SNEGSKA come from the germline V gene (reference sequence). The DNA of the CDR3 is TGCAGTGCTAGAAGGGTAAGGGCATCCTACGAGCAGTACTTC. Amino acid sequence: CSARRVRASYEQYF.

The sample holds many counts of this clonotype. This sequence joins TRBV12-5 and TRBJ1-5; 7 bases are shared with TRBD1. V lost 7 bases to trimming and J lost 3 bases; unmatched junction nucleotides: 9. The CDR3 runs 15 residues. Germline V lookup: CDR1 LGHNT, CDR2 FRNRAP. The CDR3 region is CASAQGVRDNQPQHF. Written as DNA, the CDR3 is TGTGCTAGTGCCCAGGGGGTTCGAGACAATCAGCCCCAGCATTTT.

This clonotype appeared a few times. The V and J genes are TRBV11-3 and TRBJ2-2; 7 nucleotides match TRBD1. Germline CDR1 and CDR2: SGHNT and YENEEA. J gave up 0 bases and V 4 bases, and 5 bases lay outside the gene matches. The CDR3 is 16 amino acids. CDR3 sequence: CASSYRQGSNTGELFF. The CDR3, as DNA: TGTGCCAGCAGCTACCGACAGGGATCGAACACCGGGGAGCTGTTTTTT. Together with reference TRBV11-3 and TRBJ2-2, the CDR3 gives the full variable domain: EAGVVQSPRYKIIEKKQPVAFWCNPISGHNTLYWYLQNLGQGPELLIRYENEEAVDDSQLPKDRFSAERLKGVDSTLKIQPAELGDSAVYLCASSYRQGSNTGELFFGEGSRLTVL.

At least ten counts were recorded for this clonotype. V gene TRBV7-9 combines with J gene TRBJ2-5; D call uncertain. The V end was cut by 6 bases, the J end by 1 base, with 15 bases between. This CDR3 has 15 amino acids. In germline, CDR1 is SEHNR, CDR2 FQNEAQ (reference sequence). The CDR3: CASSLDSTSQETQYF. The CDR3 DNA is TGTGCCAGCAGTCTTGACTCGACCTCCCAAGAGACCCAGTACTTC.

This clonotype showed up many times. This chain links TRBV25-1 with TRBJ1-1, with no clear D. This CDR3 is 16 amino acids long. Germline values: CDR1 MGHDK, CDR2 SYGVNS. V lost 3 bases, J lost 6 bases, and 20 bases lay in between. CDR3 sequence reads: CASSDRTLSPHAEAFF. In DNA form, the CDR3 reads TGTGCCAGCAGTGACAGAACCCTCTCCCCACACGCTGAAGCTTTCTTT.

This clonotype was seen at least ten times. The CDR3 DNA reads as TGCAGTCCTCTCGAGGGAGGGGCCGTGAGTGGCTACACCTTC. Its protein product is CSPLEGGAVSGYTF. The chain has TRBV20-1 and TRBJ1-2, with a tentative D call TRBD1 (5 bases). Germline-derived CDR1 and CDR2 are DFQATT and SNEGSKA (reference sequence). The CDR3 is 14 residues long. Trimming left V 8 bases short and J 7 bases short, with 23 bases between.

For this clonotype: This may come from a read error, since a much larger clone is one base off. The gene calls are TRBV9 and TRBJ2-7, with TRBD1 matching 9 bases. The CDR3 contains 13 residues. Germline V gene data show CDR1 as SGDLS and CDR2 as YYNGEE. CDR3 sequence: CASSVRDRDEPYF. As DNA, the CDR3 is TGTGCCAGCAGCGTCCGGGACAGGGACGAGCCGTACTTC.

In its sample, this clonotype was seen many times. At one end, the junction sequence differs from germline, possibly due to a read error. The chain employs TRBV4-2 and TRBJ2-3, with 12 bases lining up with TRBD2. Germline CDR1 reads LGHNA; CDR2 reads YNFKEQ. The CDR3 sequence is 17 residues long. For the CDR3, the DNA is TGTGCCATCAGCCAAGACCCTAGCGGGAGGGCATCAGATACGCAGTATTTT. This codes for CAISQDPSGRASDTQYF.

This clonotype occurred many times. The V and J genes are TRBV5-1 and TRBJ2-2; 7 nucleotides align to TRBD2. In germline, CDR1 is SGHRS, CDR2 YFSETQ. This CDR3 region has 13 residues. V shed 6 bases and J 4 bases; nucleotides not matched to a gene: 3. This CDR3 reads CASTSGITGELFF. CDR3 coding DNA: TGCGCCAGCACCAGCGGGATCACCGGGGAGCTGTTTTTT.

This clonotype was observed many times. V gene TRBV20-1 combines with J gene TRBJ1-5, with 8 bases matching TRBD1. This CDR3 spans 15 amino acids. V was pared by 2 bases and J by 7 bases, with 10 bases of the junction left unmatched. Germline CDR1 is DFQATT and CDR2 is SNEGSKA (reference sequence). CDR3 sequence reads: CSARRTGGKGQPQHF. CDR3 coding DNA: TGCAGTGCTAGAAGAACAGGGGGTAAGGGACAGCCCCAGCATTTT.

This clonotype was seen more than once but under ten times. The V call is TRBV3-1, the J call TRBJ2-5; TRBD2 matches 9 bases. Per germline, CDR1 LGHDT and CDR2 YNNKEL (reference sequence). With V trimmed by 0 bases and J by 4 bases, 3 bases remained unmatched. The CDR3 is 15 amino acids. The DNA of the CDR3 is TGTGCCAGCAGCCAAGATGCAGCGGGAGGAGAGACCCAGTACTTC. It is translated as CASSQDAAGGETQYF.

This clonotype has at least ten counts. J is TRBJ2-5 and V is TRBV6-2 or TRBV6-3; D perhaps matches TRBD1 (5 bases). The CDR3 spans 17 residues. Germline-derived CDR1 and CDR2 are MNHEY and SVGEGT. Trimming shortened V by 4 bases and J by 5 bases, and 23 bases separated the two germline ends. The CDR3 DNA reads TGTGCCAGCAGTTGGGGTGCCCAGACAGTCCCAATGGAGACCCAGTACTTC. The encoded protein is CASSWGAQTVPMETQYF.

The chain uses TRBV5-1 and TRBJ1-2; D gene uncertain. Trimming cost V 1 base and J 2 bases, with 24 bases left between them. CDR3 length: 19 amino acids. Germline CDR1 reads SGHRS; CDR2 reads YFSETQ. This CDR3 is CASSLRRATHIDFNYGYTF. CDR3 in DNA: TGCGCCAGCAGCTTGAGGAGGGCGACTCATATAGACTTCAACTATGGCTACACCTTC.

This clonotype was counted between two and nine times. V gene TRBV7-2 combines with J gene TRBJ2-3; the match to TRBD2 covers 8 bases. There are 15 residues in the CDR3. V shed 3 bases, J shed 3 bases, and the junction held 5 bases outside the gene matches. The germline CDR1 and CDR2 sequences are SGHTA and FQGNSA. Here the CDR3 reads CASSFIAGSTDTQYF. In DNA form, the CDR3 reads TGTGCCAGCAGCTTTATAGCGGGGAGTACAGATACGCAGTATTTT. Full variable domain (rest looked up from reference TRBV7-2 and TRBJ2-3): GAGVSQSPSNKVTEKGKDVELRCDPISGHTALYWYRQSLGQGLEFLIYFQGNSAPDKSGLPSDRFSAERTGGSVSTLTIQRTQQEDSAVYLCASSFIAGSTDTQYFGPGTRLTVL.

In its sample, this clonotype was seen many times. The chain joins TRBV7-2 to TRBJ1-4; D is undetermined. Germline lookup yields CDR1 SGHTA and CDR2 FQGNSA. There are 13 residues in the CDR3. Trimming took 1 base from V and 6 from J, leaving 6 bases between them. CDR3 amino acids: CASSLDRDEKLFF. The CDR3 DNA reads TGTGCCAGCAGCTTAGATAGGGATGAAAAACTGTTTTTT.

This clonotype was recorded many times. The CDR3 sequence: CSATGLAGGPGFNEQFF. The CDR3, as DNA: TGCAGTGCTACGGGACTAGCGGGAGGGCCGGGGTTCAATGAGCAGTTCTTC. The V and J genes are TRBV20-1 and TRBJ2-1, with 16 bases matching TRBD2. Losses at the gene ends were 4 bases for V and 6 bases for J; bases not matched to a gene: 9. From germline, CDR1 is DFQATT and CDR2 SNEGSKA (reference sequence). The CDR3 extends over 17 amino acids.